These 2 T cell receptor beta chains came from one sample sequenced in a study of blood T cells in healthy people across ages. The use of a sample-barcoded 5' primer and a J-beta primer mix characterized a second PCR of roughly 6 to 11 cycles. TCRdb passed the 5' RACE reads through MiXCR, listing each CDR3 protein once. The repertoire includes 600,000 to 1,000,000 distinct CDR3 sequences, nearly 60% of them detected once, and about 20% sits in the top ten. Sample: blood. These receptors came from a man aged 30 to 39 in good health.

CDR3 sequence reads: CAIAGRLDTEAFF. CDR3 coding DNA: TGTGCCATCGCCGGCAGGTTGGACACTGAAGCTTTCTTT. The chain combines TRBV10-3 with TRBJ1-1; D remains unclear. Germline assignment: CDR1 ENHRY and CDR2 SYGVKD. The CDR3 totals 13 residues. V was shortened by 8 bases and J by 3 bases, with 13 bases between the two germline ends.

This clonotype was picked up a small number of times. This chain links TRBV9 with TRBJ2-1, with D perhaps TRBD2 (5 bases). V lost 2 bases, J lost 8 bases, and 11 bases lay in between. Germline V lookup: CDR1 SGDLS, CDR2 YYNGEE. The CDR3 has 13 amino acids. For the CDR3, the DNA is TGTGCCAGCAGCGTCGGGGTCCGCGATGAGCAGTTCTTC. This gives the protein CASSVGVRDEQFF.